Below are 31 T cell receptor beta chains sequenced from a single sample in a study of control samples from healthy donors and cancer patients. Clones were read by immunoSEQ multiplex PCR, and TCRdb kept only the in-frame ones, dropping some. Altogether 60,000 to 75,000 clones are present, around 90% being singletons, with the ten largest covering 5% to 6.5%. Sequencing input: PBMCs. All receptors come from a man aged 55-75 years with colorectal cancer.

The J gene is TRBJ2-3, the V gene TRBV28; perhaps D is TRBD1 or TRBD2 (6 bases each). The V gene lost 5 bases and the J gene lost 3 bases, with 18 bases spanning the gap. Germline loops: CDR1 MDHEN, CDR2 SYDVKM. The CDR3 is 16 amino acids. The CDR3 region is CASSPWGRGGTDTQYF. The CDR3, as DNA: TGTGCCAGCAGTCCATGGGGGCGGGGCGGTACAGATACGCAGTATTTT. Full variable domain (missing parts from reference TRBV28 and TRBJ2-3): DVKVTQSSRYLVKRTGEKVFLECVQDMDHENMFWYRQDPGLGLRLIYFSYDVKMKEKGDIPEGYSVSREKKERFSLILESASTNQTSMYLCASSPWGRGGTDTQYFGPGTRLTVL.

CDR3 loop: CASSSSLKGTSETQYF. The DNA for the CDR3 is TGTGCCAGCAGCTCATCCCTGAAGGGTACCTCAGAGACCCAGTACTTC. This chain uses TRBV6-6 with TRBJ2-5; D not certain. The CDR3 loop spans 16 amino acids. V lost 6 bases and J lost 4, with 21 bases in between. Looked up from germline, CDR1 is MNHNY and CDR2 is SVGAGI (reference sequence).

The rearrangement links TRBV6-5 to TRBJ1-6; D is uncertain. V lost 7 bases and J lost 7, with 14 bases in between. This CDR3 has 14 amino acids. From germline, CDR1 is MNHEY and CDR2 SVGAGI. CDR3 residues: CASTPSGRNSPLHF. The DNA of the CDR3 is TGTGCCAGCACCCCCAGCGGCAGAAATTCACCCCTCCACTTT.

For the CDR3, the DNA is TGTGCCAGCAGCCAAGTCCCGGGCCTCAATCAAGAGACCCAGTACTTC. Amino acid sequence: CASSQVPGLNQETQYF. The gene calls are TRBV3-1 (or the pseudogene TRBV3-2) and TRBJ2-5; D remains unclear. Germline CDR1 is LGHDT and CDR2 is YNNKEL (reference sequence). This CDR3 has 16 residues. Between the trimmed V and J ends, which lost 1 base and 2 bases, there was a span of 14 bases.

This clone was seen a single time. V gene TRBV19 combines with J gene TRBJ2-7; maybe TRBD2 (7 bases). V was pared by 5 bases and J by 2 bases, with 16 bases between. CDR3 length: 15 residues. The germline gives CDR1 LNHDA, CDR2 SQIVND (reference sequence). The CDR3 spells CASSDAGARPYEQYF. The CDR3 DNA sequence: TGTGCCAGTAGTGATGCGGGGGCGAGACCCTACGAGCAGTACTTC.

The genes are TRBV7-7 and TRBJ2-5, with D possibly TRBD2 on 5 matching bases. V lost 5 bases, J lost 0 bases, and 7 bases lay in between. The CDR3 extends over 13 amino acids. Germline CDR1 SSHAT, CDR2 FNYEAQ (reference sequence). DNA for the CDR3: TGTGCCAGCAGCCCCGGGAACCAAGAGACCCAGTACTTC. Protein sequence: CASSPGNQETQYF.

V is TRBV7-8 and J is TRBJ1-3; D gene ambiguous. CDR1 and CDR2 from the germline V gene are SGHVS and FQNEAQ. The CDR3 sequence is 13 residues long. Trimming took off 5 bases at V and 5 bases at J, with 10 bases between the two ends. This CDR3 is CASSPTLRNTIYF. The CDR3 coding sequence is TGTGCCAGCAGCCCGACACTTAGAAACACCATATATTTT. Variable domain in full (rest from reference TRBV7-8 and TRBJ1-3): GAGVSQSPRYKVAKRGQDVALRCDPISGHVSLFWYQQALGQGPEFLTYFQNEAQLDKSGLPSDRFFAERPEGSVSTLKIQRTQQEDSAVYLCASSPTLRNTIYFGEGSWLTVV.

The chain has TRBV7-9 and TRBJ1-4; D not resolved. Germline CDR1 and CDR2: SEHNR and FQNEAQ (reference sequence). Trimming cost V 5 bases and J 8 bases, with 12 bases left between them. The CDR3 contains 13 residues. The CDR3 nucleotides are TGTGCCAGCAGCCCGTCCTTGGGAGAAAAACTGTTTTTT. It specifies CASSPSLGEKLFF. Together with reference TRBV7-9 and TRBJ1-4, the CDR3 gives the full variable domain: DTGVSQNPRHKITKRGQNVTFRCDPISEHNRLYWYRQTLGQGPEFLTYFQNEAQLEKSRLLSDRFSAERPKGSFSTLEIQRTEQGDSAMYLCASSPSLGEKLFFGSGTQLSVL.

The J gene is TRBJ2-7, the V gene TRBV7-9; D is unclear. Per germline, CDR1 SEHNR and CDR2 FQNEAQ (reference sequence). V lost 3 bases to trimming and J lost 1 base, with 7 bases between them. The CDR3 runs 13 residues. CDR3 residues: CASSFRHSYEQYF. In DNA form, the CDR3 reads TGTGCCAGCAGCTTCCGACATTCCTACGAGCAGTACTTC.

The CDR3 spells CASSPRDRLGGYGYTF. As DNA, the CDR3 is TGTGCCAGCAGTCCCAGGGACCGGCTTGGGGGGTATGGCTACACCTTC. This rearrangement joins TRBV27 to TRBJ1-2; D is perhaps TRBD1 (5 bases). Per germline, CDR1 MNHEY and CDR2 SMNVEV (reference sequence). Trimming pared 5 bases from V and 5 bases from J, leaving 21 bases between. This CDR3 region has 16 residues.

The V and J genes are TRBV4-2 and TRBJ1-5; the D gene is possibly TRBD1 (5 bases). CDR3 length: 16 amino acids. The V end was cut by 0 bases, the J end by 11 bases, with 20 bases between. In germline, CDR1 is LGHNA, CDR2 YNFKEQ. CDR3 DNA: TGTGCCAGCAGCCAAGATATCGGCGGAGTCTTGGGGGCCCAGCATTTT. Amino acids: CASSQDIGGVLGAQHF.

V and J are TRBV5-1 and TRBJ2-4, with 8 bases lining up with TRBD1. Trimming removed 3 bases from V and 9 bases from J; junction bases left unmatched: 5. The CDR3 is 13 residues long. Germline CDR1 is SGHRS and CDR2 is YFSETQ. The chain's CDR3 is CASSSRGHGIQYF. CDR3 DNA: TGCGCCAGCAGCTCCAGGGGGCACGGCATTCAGTACTTC.

V is TRBV12-5 and J is TRBJ2-7, with D possibly being TRBD2 (6 bases). The ends were cut back, 6 bases at V and 4 bases at J, with 19 bases in the middle. This CDR3 comprises 15 residues. Germline V gene sequence: CDR1 LGHNT, CDR2 FRNRAP. Here the CDR3 reads CASGQNSGEVYEQYF. The CDR3 coding sequence is TGTGCTAGTGGCCAAAATTCGGGGGAAGTGTACGAGCAGTACTTC.

This clone appeared a single time. This chain joins TRBV28 and TRBJ1-6; D not certain. V was pared by 10 bases and J by 0 bases, with 10 bases between. Germline CDR1 reads MDHEN; CDR2 reads SYDVKM. The CDR3 runs 14 residues. The chain's CDR3 is CAIATSSYNSPLHF. The CDR3 DNA is TGTGCCATTGCCACTAGCTCCTATAATTCACCCCTCCACTTT.

The chain combines TRBV5-6 with TRBJ1-5, with D hard to call. V lost 2 bases, J lost 7 bases, and 10 bases lay in between. The CDR3 length is 13 residues. Germline loops: CDR1 SGHDT, CDR2 YYEEEE. The CDR3 protein is CASSFRLGQPQHF. CDR3 sequence (DNA): TGTGCCAGCAGCTTTCGGCTAGGGCAGCCCCAGCATTTT.

This clone was detected only a few times. CDR3 nucleotides: TGTGCCAAGAGACAGGGTAGATACACTGAAGCTTTCTTT. Its translation is CAKRQGRYTEAFF. The rearrangement links TRBV2 to TRBJ1-1; 7 bases fit TRBD1. Germline CDR1 and CDR2: SNHLY and FYNNEI. The CDR3 is made up of 13 amino acids. V shed 10 bases, J shed 3 bases, and the junction held 8 bases outside the gene matches.

The chain employs TRBV20-1 and TRBJ1-1; D remains ambiguous. The V gene's germline CDR1 is DFQATT and CDR2 SNEGSKA (reference sequence). The CDR3 consists of 10 residues. The V end was cut by 6 bases, the J end by 6 bases, with 8 bases between. CDR3 amino acids: CSARKAEAFF. The CDR3 region has the DNA TGCAGTGCACGAAAGGCTGAAGCTTTCTTT.

The chain joins TRBV5-1 to TRBJ2-3, with 14 bases aligning to TRBD2. Germline trimming cut 3 bases from V and 5 bases from J; bases unmatched to any gene: 8. Germline V gene lookup returns CDR1 SGHRS and CDR2 YFSETQ. The CDR3 runs 17 residues. CDR3 loop: CASSSSTSGGAIDTQYF. The DNA for the CDR3 is TGCGCCAGCAGCTCCTCGACTAGCGGGGGGGCCATAGATACGCAGTATTTT. Filled out from reference TRBV5-1 and TRBJ2-3, the complete variable domain reads KAGVTQTPRYLIKTRGQQVTLSCSPISGHRSVSWYQQTPGQGLQFLFEYFSETQRNKGNFPGRFSGRQFSNSRSEMNVSTLELGDSALYLCASSSSTSGGAIDTQYFGPGTRLTVL.

The chain combines TRBV7-8 with TRBJ2-7, with D uncertain. V was cut by 5 bases and J by 0 bases, with 8 bases left in between. This CDR3 comprises 13 residues. Looked up from germline, CDR1 is SGHVS and CDR2 is FQNEAQ. The CDR3 DNA is TGTGCCAGCAGCCCCGGGCCCTCCTACGAGCAGTACTTC. It codes for CASSPGPSYEQYF.

The chain combines TRBV10-1 with TRBJ2-1; D may correspond to TRBD1 or TRBD2 (5 bases each). Germline CDR1 reads WNHNN; CDR2 reads SYGVQD (reference sequence). CDR3 length: 16 amino acids. V was clipped by 4 bases and J by 3 bases, with 16 bases between them. CDR3 amino acids: CASSGGNLLDYNEQFF. CDR3 nucleotide sequence: TGCGCCAGCAGTGGGGGGAACCTACTCGACTACAATGAGCAGTTCTTC.

The CDR3 sequence: CASSSGLAQETQYF. DNA for the CDR3: TGTGCCAGCAGCTCGGGACTAGCCCAAGAGACCCAGTACTTC. The chain has TRBV11-3 and TRBJ2-5; 9 positions agree with TRBD2. The CDR3 is 14 amino acids. V trimming: 4 bases; J trimming: 1 base; junction bases outside the gene matches: 1. Germline CDR1 reads SGHNT; CDR2 reads YENEEA.

The rearrangement links TRBV6-5 to TRBJ1-2; D not certain. Per germline, CDR1 MNHEY and CDR2 SVGAGI. This CDR3 has 14 amino acids. Trimming pared 8 bases from V and 8 bases from J, leaving 21 bases between. CDR3 region: CASALERRRGGYTF. CDR3 nucleotides: TGTGCCAGCGCCCTCGAACGCCGGCGTGGGGGCTACACCTTC.

With respect to this clone: Other DNA sequences within the sample encode an identical CDR3. V is TRBV18 and J is TRBJ2-5; weak D call: TRBD1 (5 bases). The V and J ends lost 4 bases and 1 base respectively, with 7 bases between them. The germline CDR1 and CDR2 sequences are KGHSH and LQKENI. The CDR3 is made up of 13 amino acids. The CDR3 is CASSLGLQETQYF. CDR3 in DNA: TGTGCCAGCTCACTGGGGCTCCAAGAGACCCAGTACTTC.

The chain couples TRBV30 to TRBJ1-5; weak D call: TRBD1 (6 bases). This CDR3 is 13 amino acids long. CDR1 is GTSNPN, CDR2 SVGIG, per germline (reference sequence). V was clipped by 2 bases and J by 6 bases, with 11 bases between them. The CDR3 is CAWSPGVGQPQHF. The CDR3 bases are TGTGCCTGGAGTCCAGGGGTAGGTCAGCCCCAGCATTTT.

The chain has TRBV5-1 and TRBJ1-1; D not resolved. This CDR3 has 15 residues. V was clipped by 4 bases and J by 0 bases, with 13 bases between them. Germline values: CDR1 SGHRS, CDR2 YFSETQ. The CDR3: CASSRPGRMNTEAFF. In DNA, the CDR3 is TGCGCCAGCAGCCGACCTGGACGGATGAACACTGAAGCTTTCTTT. The variable domain in full, with the rest retrieved from reference TRBV5-1 and TRBJ1-1, is KAGVTQTPRYLIKTRGQQVTLSCSPISGHRSVSWYQQTPGQGLQFLFEYFSETQRNKGNFPGRFSGRQFSNSRSEMNVSTLELGDSALYLCASSRPGRMNTEAFFGQGTRLTVV.

The chain links TRBV2 to TRBJ2-1, with TRBD2 matching over 13 bases. The CDR3 is 14 amino acids. Looked up from germline, CDR1 is SNHLY and CDR2 is FYNNEI. V shed 10 bases, J shed 5 bases, and the junction held 5 bases outside the gene matches. The CDR3 here is CATLGLAGHNEQFF. DNA for the CDR3: TGTGCCACCCTGGGACTAGCGGGGCACAATGAGCAGTTCTTC.

In its sample, this clone was seen once. This rearrangement joins TRBV30 to TRBJ2-5; maybe TRBD1 (6 bases). CDR3 length equals 13 residues. CDR1 is GTSNPN, CDR2 SVGIG, per germline (reference sequence). With 5 bases removed from V and 0 bases from J, the gap between germline ends came to 10 bases. The DNA of the CDR3 is TGTGCCTGGGACAGGCGGTACCAAGAGACCCAGTACTTC. This codes for CAWDRRYQETQYF.

J is TRBJ1-1 and V is TRBV14; D possibly corresponds to TRBD1 (5 bases). The CDR3 extends over 13 amino acids. The ends were cut back, 0 bases at V and 11 bases at J, with 13 bases in the middle. The germline V gene has CDR1 SGHDN and CDR2 FVKESK. The CDR3 DNA follows: TGTGCCAGCAGCCAAGAAAGAGGGGCTCAGGCTTTCTTT. This gives the protein CASSQERGAQAFF.

The V call is TRBV11-3, the J call TRBJ1-1; TRBD1 might be the D (5 bases). The CDR3 is made up of 15 amino acids. The V and J ends lost 0 bases and 0 bases respectively, with 8 bases between them. The V gene's germline CDR1 is SGHNT and CDR2 YENEEA. The CDR3 here is CASSLDSRVNTEAFF. The DNA of the CDR3 is TGTGCCAGCAGCTTAGATAGCAGGGTGAACACTGAAGCTTTCTTT. Full variable domain (outside the CDR3, taken from reference TRBV11-3 and TRBJ1-1): EAGVVQSPRYKIIEKKQPVAFWCNPISGHNTLYWYLQNLGQGPELLIRYENEEAVDDSQLPKDRFSAERLKGVDSTLKIQPAELGDSAVYLCASSLDSRVNTEAFFGQGTRLTVV.

The CDR3 DNA reads as TGCGCCAGCTCGGGAGGTAGGGGGCGCGAGGAGACCCAGTACTTC. The encoded protein is CASSGGRGREETQYF. The chain joins TRBV5-1 to TRBJ2-5, with D perhaps matching TRBD1 or TRBD2 (7 bases each). V was cut by 7 bases and J by 5 bases, with 21 bases left in between. The CDR3 loop spans 15 amino acids. The germline V gene has CDR1 SGHRS and CDR2 YFSETQ.

This clone has a single count. This chain connects TRBV3-1 (or the pseudogene TRBV3-2) to TRBJ2-7; D possibly corresponds to TRBD1 (6 bases). With 1 base removed from V and 3 bases from J, the gap between germline ends came to 7 bases. Germline CDR1 and CDR2: LGHDT and YNNKEL (reference sequence). This CDR3 is 13 amino acids long. The CDR3 DNA is TGTGCCAGCAGCCAAGTACAGGGCTACGAGCAGTACTTC. It specifies CASSQVQGYEQYF.